The text below deals with one T cell receptor (beta chain). What it binds is unknown. Every isolated RNA sample was fully reverse transcribed, so sequencing captured expressed TCRB transcripts. The study sequenced naive, central memory and regulatory T cell samples to an average of about 3.6 million reads. Generated by immunoSEQ multiplex PCR, the TCRdb table keeps only in-frame clones and is missing some. Here the sample spans approximately 250,000 clones, under 13% being singletons. The data stem from a study of beta chain features in type 1 diabetes. Study-wide findings and caveats: Within patients, naive, central memory and Treg TCRB repertoires seemed more similar than within healthy donors. Among all four CD4+ subsets, Type 1 diabetes patients had TCRB CDR3s that were moderately but significantly shorter.

Trimming removed 1 base from V and 7 bases from J, with 14 bases in between. The CDR3 consists of 14 residues. Germline values: CDR1 MNHNS, CDR2 SASEGT. Heparinised blood was drawn once per donor, averaging about 116 mL. The genes are TRBV6-1 and TRBJ2-7; D gene uncertain. Sequenced input: naive CD4+ T cells from blood. The sequence was obtained from a man younger than 40 with type 1 diabetes. Written as DNA, the CDR3 is TGTGCCAGCAGTGAAGGTGCGTTGCGGCTTGAGCAGTACTTC. It encodes CASSEGALRLEQYF.